This T cell receptor (beta chain) comes out of a study of T cells after yellow fever vaccination. Broader study findings: Reappearance after the booster was observed for most primary-vaccination clones (roughly 97% CD4, over 75% CD8). Abundant clonotypes from the bulk population could have been carried over as contaminants into FACS-sorted repertoires.

This clonotype appeared many times. Its target is not known. By 5'RACE template switching, TCR cDNA was produced, with a universal primer site and UMIs added in the process. From the 5' RACE reads, TCRdb called clonotypes with MiXCR, one entry per CDR3 protein. The table lists some 220,000 distinct CDR3 sequences, approximately 3% of them singletons. Sequencing was performed on CD4+ T cells sorted from PBMCs, taken 10 days after the yellow fever booster vaccination. The receptor's source is a man between 18 and 29 years old who received the YFV17D yellow fever vaccine.

CDR3 in DNA: TGTGCCAGCAGTTTAGTGGTCACCGGGGAGCTGTTTTTT. This sequence encodes CASSLVVTGELFF. This chain links TRBV12-3 or TRBV12-4 with TRBJ2-2, with unresolved D. The length of the CDR3 is 13 residues. V lost 1 base and J lost 4, with 4 bases in between.